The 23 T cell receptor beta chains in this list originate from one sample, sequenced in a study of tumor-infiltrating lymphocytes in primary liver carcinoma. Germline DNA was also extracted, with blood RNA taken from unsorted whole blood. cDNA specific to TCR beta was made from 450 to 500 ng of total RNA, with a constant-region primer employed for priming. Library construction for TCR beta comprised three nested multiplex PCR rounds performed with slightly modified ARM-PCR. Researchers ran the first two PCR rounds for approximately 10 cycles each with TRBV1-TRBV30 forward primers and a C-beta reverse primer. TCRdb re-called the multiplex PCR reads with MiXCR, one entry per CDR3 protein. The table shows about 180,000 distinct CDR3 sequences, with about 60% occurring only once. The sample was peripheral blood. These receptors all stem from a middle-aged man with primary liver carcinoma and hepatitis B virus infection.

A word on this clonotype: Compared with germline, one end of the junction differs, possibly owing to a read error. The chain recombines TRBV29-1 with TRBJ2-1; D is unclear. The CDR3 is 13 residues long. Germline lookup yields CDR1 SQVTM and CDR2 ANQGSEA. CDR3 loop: CSILASSYKEQFF. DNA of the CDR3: TGCAGCATCCTTGCCAGCTCCTACAAAGAGCAGTTCTTC.

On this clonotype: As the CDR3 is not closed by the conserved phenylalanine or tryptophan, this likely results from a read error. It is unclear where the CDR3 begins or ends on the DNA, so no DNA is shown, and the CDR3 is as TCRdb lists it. The CDR3 reads CATQRDRSSYEQCI. This rearrangement joins TRBV10-3 to TRBJ2-7; the listed D gene, TRBD2, was not tested against the DNA. Germline V gene data show CDR1 as ENHRY and CDR2 as SYGVKD. With termini counted, the CDR3 has 14 amino acids.

CDR3 protein: CASNLAQGGNEQFF. In nucleotides, the CDR3 is TGTGCCAGTAACTTAGCACAGGGAGGGAATGAGCAGTTCTTC. This chain links TRBV11-2 with TRBJ2-1; weak D call: TRBD2 (7 bases). This CDR3 is built from 14 residues. Germline CDR1 and CDR2: SGHAT and FQNNGV. Trimming took 9 bases from V and 7 from J, leaving 19 bases between them.

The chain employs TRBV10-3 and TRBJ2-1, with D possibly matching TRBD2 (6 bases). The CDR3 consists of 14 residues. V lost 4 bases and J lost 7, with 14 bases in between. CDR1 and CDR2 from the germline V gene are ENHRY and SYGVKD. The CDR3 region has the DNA TGTGCCATCAGTGTTACTGCGGAGGGGAATGAGCAGTTCTTC. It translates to CAISVTAEGNEQFF.

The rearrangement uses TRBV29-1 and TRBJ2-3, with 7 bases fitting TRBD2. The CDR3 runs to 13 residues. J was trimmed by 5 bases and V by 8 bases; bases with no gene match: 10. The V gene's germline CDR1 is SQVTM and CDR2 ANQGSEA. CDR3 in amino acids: CSFTRLAGDTQYF. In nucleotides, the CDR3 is TGCAGCTTCACCCGACTAGCTGGAGATACGCAGTATTTT.

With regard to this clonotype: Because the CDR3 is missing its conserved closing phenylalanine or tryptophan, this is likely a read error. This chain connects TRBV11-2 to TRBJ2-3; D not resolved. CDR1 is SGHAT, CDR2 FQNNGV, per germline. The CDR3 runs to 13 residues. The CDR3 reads CVSSLGRSDTQYI. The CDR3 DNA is TGTGTCAGCAGCTTAGGAAGGAGTGATACGCAGTATATT.

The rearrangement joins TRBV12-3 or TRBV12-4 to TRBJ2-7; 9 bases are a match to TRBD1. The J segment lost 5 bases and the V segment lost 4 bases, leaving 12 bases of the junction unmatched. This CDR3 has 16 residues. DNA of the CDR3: TGTGCCAGCAGTTCATCCGCGGGACAGGGTTTCCACGAGCAGTACTTC. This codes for CASSSSAGQGFHEQYF.

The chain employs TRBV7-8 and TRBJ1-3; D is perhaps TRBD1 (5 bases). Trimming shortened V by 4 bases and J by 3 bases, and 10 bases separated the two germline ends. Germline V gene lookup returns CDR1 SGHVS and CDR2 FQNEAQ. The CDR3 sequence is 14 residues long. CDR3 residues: CASSSGTHGNTIYF. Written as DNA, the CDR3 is TGTGCCAGCAGCTCCGGGACGCATGGAAACACCATATATTTT.

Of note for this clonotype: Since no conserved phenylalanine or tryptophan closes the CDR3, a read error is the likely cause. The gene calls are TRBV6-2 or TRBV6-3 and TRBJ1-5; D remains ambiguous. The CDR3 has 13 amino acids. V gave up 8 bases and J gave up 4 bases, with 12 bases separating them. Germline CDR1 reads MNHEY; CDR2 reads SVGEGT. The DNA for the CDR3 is TGTGCCAGCGACCGGGCGGGGAATCAGCCCCAGCATTTA. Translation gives CASDRAGNQPQHL.

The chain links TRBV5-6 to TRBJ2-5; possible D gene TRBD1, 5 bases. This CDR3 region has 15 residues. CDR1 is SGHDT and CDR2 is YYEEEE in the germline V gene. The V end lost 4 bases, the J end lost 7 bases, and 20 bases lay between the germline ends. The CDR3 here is CASSQHGSARGTQYF. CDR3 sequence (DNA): TGTGCCAGCAGCCAACACGGTTCAGCAAGGGGGACCCAGTACTTC.

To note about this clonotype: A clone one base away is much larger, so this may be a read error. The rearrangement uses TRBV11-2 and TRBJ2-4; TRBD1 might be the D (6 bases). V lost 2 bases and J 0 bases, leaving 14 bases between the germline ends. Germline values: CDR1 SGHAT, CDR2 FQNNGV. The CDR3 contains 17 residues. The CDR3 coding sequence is TGTGCCAGCAGCTTATTTACAGGGTACCTAGCCAAAAACATTCAGTACTTC. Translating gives CASSLFTGYLAKNIQYF. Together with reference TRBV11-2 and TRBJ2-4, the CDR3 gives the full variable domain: EAGVAQSPRYKIIEKRQSVAFWCNPISGHATLYWYQQILGQGPKLLIQFQNNGVVDDSQLPKDRFSAERLKGVDSTLKIQPAKLEDSAVYLCASSLFTGYLAKNIQYFGAGTRLSVL.

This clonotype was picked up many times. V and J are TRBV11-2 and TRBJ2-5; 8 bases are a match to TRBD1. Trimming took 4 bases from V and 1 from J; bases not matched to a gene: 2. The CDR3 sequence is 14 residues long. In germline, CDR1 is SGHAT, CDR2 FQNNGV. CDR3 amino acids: CASSYGTGQETQYF. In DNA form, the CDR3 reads TGTGCCAGCAGCTACGGGACAGGCCAAGAGACCCAGTACTTC.

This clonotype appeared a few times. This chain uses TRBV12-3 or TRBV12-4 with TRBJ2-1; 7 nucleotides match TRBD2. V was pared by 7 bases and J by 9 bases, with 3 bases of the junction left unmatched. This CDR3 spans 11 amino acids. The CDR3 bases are TGTGCCAGCAATCGGGGGGTTGAGCAGTTCTTC. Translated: CASNRGVEQFF.

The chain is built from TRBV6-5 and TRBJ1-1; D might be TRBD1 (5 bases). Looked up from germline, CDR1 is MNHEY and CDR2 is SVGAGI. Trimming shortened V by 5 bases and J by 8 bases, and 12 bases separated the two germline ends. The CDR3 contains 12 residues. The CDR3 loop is CASSTPAGEAFF. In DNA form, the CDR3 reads TGTGCCAGCAGTACCCCGGCAGGGGAAGCTTTCTTT.

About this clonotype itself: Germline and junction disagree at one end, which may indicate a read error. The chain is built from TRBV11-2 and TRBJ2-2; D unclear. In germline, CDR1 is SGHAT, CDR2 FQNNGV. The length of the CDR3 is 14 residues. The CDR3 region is CAGSRTGNTGELFF. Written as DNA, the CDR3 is TGTGCCGGCAGCCGCACGGGTAACACCGGGGAGCTGTTTTTT.

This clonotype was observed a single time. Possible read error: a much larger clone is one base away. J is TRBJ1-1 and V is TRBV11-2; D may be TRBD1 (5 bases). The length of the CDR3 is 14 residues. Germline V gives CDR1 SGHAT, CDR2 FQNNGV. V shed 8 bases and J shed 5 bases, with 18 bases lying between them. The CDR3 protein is CASGPWNEGTEAFF. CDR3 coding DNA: TGTGCCAGCGGCCCCTGGAATGAGGGGACTGAAGCTTTCTTT.

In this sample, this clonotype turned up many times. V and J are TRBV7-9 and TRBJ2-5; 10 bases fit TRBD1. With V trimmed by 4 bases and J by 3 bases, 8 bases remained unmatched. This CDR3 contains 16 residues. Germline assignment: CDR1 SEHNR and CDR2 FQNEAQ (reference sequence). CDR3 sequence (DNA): TGTGCCAGCAGCTCAAGGGACAGGGGAGTGGAAGAGACCCAGTACTTC. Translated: CASSSRDRGVEETQYF. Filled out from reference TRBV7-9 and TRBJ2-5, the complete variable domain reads DTGVSQNPRHKITKRGQNVTFRCDPISEHNRLYWYRQTLGQGPEFLTYFQNEAQLEKSRLLSDRFSAERPKGSFSTLEIQRTEQGDSAMYLCASSSRDRGVEETQYFGPGTRLLVL.

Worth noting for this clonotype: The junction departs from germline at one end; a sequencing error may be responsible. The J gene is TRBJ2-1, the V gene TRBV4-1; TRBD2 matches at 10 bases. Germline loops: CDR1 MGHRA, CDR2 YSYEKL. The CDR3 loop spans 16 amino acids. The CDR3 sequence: CVSSQSGTSVDNEQFF. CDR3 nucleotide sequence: TGCGTCAGCAGCCAATCCGGGACTAGCGTTGACAATGAGCAGTTCTTC.

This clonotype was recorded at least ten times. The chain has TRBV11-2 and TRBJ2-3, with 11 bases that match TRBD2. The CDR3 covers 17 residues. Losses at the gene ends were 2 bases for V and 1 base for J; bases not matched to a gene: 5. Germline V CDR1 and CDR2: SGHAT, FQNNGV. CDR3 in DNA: TGTGCCAGCAGCTTATCTAGCGGGAGGATGGGCACAGATACGCAGTATTTT. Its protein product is CASSLSSGRMGTDTQYF.

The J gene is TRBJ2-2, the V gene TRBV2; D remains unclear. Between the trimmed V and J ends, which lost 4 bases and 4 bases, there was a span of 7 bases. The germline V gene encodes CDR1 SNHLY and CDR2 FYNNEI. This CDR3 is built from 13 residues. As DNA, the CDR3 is TGTGCCAGCAGTGGCCAACCCACCGGGGAGCTGTTTTTT. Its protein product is CASSGQPTGELFF.

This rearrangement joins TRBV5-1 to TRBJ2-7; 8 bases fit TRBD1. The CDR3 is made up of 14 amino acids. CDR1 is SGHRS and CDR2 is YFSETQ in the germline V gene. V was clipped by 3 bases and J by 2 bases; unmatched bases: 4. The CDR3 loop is CASSSPGQAYEQYF. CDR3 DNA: TGCGCCAGCAGCTCCCCGGGACAGGCCTACGAGCAGTACTTC.

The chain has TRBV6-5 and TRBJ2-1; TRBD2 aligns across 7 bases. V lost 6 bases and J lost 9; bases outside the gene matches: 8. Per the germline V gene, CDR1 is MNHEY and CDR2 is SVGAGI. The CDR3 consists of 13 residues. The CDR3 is CASRAGVWGEQFF. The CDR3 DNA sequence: TGTGCCAGCAGGGCGGGAGTATGGGGTGAGCAGTTCTTC.

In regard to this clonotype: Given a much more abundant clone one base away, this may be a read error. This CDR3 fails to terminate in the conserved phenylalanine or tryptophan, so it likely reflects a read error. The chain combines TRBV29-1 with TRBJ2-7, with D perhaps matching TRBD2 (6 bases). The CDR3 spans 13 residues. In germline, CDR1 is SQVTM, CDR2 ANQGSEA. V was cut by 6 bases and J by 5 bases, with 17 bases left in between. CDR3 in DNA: TGCAGCGTCGGTAGCGGAGGGCCCGACGAGCAGTACCTC. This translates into CSVGSGGPDEQYL.